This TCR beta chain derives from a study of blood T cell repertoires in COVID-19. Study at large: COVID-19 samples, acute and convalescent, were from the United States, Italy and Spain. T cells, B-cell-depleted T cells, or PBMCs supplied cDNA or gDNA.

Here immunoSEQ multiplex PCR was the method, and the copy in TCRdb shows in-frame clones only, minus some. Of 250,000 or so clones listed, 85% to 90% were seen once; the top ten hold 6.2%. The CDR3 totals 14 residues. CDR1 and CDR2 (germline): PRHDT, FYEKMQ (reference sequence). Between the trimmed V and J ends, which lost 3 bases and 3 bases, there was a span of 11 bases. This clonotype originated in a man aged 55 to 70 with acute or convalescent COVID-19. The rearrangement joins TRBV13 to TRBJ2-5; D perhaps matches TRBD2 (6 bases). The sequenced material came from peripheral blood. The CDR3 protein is CASSFSGIEETQYF. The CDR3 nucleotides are TGTGCCAGCAGCTTTAGCGGAATAGAAGAGACCCAGTACTTC.